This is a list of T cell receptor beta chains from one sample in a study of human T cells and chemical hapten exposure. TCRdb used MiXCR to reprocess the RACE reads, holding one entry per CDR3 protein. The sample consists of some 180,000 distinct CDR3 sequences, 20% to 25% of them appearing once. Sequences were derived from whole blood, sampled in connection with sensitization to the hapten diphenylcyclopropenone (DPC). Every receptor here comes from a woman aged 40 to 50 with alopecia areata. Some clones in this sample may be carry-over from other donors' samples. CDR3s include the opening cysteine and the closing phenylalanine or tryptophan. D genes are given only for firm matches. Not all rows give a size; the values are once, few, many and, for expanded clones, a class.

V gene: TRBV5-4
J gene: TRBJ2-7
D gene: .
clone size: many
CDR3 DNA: TGTGCCAGCAGCTTGGAGTTAAACCCCTACGAGCAGTACTTC
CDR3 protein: CASSLELNPYEQYF

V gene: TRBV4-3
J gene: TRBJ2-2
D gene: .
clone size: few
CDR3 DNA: TGCGCCAGCAGCCAAGATGGGTGGTCCGGGGAGCTGTTTTTT
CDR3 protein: CASSQDGWSGELFF

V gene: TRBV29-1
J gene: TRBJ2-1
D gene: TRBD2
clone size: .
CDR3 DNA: TGCAGCGGGATGGACACCGGGACTAGCTCCAATGAGCAGTTCTTC
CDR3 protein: CSGMDTGTSSNEQFF

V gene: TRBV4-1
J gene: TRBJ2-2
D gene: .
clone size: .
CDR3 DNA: TGCGCCAGCAGCCAAGATGAGGCGGGAACGAACACCGGGGAGCTGTTTTTT
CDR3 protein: CASSQDEAGTNTGELFF

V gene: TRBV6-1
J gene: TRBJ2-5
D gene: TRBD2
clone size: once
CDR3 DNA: TGTGCCAGCAGTGCCGGGCGGGAGGGCCCACGAGAGACCCAGTACTTC
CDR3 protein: CASSAGREGPRETQYF

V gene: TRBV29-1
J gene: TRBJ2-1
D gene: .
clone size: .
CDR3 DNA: TGCAGCGTTGGGGTGTGGGGCAATGAGCAGTTCTTC
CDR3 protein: CSVGVWGNEQFF

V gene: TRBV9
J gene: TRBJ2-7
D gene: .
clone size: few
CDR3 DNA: TGTGCCAGCAGCGTAGTTGCGGCGCCCTCCTCCCGTGAGCAGTACTTC
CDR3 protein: CASSVVAAPSSREQYF

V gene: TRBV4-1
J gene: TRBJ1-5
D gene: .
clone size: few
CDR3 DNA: TGCGCCAGCAGCCAAGTTCCATTGTATAGCAATCAGCCCCAGCATTTT
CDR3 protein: CASSQVPLYSNQPQHF

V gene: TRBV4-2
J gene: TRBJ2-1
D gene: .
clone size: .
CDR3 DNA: TGTGCCAGCAGCCAAGAGGGCGGGACTTCGAGCTCCTACAATGAGCAGTTCTTC
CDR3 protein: CASSQEGGTSSSYNEQFF

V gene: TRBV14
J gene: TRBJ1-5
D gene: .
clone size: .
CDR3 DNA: TGTGCCAGCAGCCAGGAGGGACCTTTAGGGCAGCCCCAGCATTTT
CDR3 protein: CASSQEGPLGQPQHF

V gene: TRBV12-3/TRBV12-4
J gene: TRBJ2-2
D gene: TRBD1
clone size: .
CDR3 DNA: TGTGCCAGCAGTTTACCAGGGGGCTCCGGGGAGCTGTTTTTT
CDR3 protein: CASSLPGGSGELFF

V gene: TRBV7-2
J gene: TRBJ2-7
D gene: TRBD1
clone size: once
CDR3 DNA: TGTGCCAGCAGCTTGTCTCGACAGGGCGGCGACGAGCAGTACTTC
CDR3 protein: CASSLSRQGGDEQYF

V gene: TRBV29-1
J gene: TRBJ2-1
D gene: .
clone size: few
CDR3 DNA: TGCAGCTACGCAGGGACGGCTAACAATGAGCAGTTCTTC
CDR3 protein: CSYAGTANNEQFF

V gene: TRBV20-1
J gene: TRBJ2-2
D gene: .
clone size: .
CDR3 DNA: TGCAGTGCTAGCGGACAACCGAACACCGGGGAGCTGTTTTTT
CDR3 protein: CSASGQPNTGELFF

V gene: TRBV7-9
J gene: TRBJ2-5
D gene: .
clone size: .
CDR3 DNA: TGTGCCAGCAGCTTATGGGGGGTTGAGACCCAGTACTTC
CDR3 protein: CASSLWGVETQYF

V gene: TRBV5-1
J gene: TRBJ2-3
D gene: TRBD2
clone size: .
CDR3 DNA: TGCGCCAGCAGCTTCTACAGCGGGAGCGCGGGGGATACGCAGTATTTT
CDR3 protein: CASSFYSGSAGDTQYF

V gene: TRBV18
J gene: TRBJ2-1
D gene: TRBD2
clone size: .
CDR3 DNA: TGTGCCAGCTCCGCCGCCGCTAGCGGGAAAAATGAGCAGTTCTTC
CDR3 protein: CASSAAASGKNEQFF

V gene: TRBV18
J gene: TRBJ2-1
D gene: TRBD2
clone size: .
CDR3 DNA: TGTGCCAGCTCACCACCCCCTAGCGGCAATGAGCAGTTCTTC
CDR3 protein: CASSPPPSGNEQFF

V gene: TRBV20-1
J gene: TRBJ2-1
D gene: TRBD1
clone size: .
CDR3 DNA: TGCAGTGCTAGATCGGACAGGGTGAACAATGAGCAGTTCTTC
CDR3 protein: CSARSDRVNNEQFF

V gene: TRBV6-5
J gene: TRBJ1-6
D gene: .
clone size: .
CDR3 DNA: TGTGCCAGCAGAACCGAAACATGGCGCCTAAGCTCCTATAATTCACCCCTCCACTTT
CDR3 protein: CASRTETWRLSSYNSPLHF

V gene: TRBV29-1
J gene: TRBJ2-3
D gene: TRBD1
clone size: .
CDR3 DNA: TGCAGCGTTACGGGACAGGTAACAGATACGCAGTATTTT
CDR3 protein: CSVTGQVTDTQYF

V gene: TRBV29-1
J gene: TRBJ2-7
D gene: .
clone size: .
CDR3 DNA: TGCAGCGTCGGTAAGGGGTCGGGCTACGAGCAGTACTTC
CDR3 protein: CSVGKGSGYEQYF

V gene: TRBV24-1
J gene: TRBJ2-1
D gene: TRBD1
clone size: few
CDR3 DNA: TGTGCCACCTCTACGGGACAGGGGTTGGCGTCGGTCAATGAGCAGTTCTTC
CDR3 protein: CATSTGQGLASVNEQFF

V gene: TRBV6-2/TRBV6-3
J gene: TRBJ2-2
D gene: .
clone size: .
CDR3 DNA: TGTGCCAGCAGCTCCTTTATTGGCACCGGGGAGCTGTTTTTT
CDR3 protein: CASSSFIGTGELFF

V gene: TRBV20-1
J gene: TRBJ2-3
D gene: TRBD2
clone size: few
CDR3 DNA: TGCAGTGCTAGAACCGCGACTAGCGGGAGCACAGATACGCAGTATTTT
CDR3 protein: CSARTATSGSTDTQYF

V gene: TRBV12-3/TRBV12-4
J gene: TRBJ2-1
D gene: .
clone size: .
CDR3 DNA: TGTGCCAGCAAGGTCCCCCTGCAGGGTATCCCTGAGCAGTTCTTC
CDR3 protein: CASKVPLQGIPEQFF

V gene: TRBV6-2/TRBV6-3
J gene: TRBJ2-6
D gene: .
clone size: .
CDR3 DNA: TGTGCCAGCAGTACTCCCTTAGGACAGAGCTCTGGGGCCAACGTCCTGACTTTC
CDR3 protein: CASSTPLGQSSGANVLTF

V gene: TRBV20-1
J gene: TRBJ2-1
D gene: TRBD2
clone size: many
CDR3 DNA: TGCAGTGCTAGAGATTTGGGGGGGGAGCTCTTC
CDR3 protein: CSARDLGGELF

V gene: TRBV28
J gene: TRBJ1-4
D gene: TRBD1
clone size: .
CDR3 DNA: TGTGCCAGCAGTTCCCGGACAGGGGGCCGTGAAAAACTGTTTTTT
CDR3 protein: CASSSRTGGREKLFF

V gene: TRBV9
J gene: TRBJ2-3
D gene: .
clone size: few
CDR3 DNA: TGTGCCAGCAGCCCAGGGGTGAGCGGCACAGATACGCAGTATTTT
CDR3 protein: CASSPGVSGTDTQYF

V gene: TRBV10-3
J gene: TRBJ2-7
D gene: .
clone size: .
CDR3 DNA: TGTGCCATCACCCCGGACAGCTACGAGCAGTACTTC
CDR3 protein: CAITPDSYEQYF

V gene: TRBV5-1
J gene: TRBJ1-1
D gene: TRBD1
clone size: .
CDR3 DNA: TGCGCCAGCAGCACCACCAAGGGGGCATGGACTGAAGCTTTCTTT
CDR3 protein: CASSTTKGAWTEAFF

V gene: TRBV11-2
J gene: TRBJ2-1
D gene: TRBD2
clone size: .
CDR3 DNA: TGTGCCAGCAGGAGACTAGCGGGGAACTACAATGAGCAGTTCTTC
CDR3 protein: CASRRLAGNYNEQFF

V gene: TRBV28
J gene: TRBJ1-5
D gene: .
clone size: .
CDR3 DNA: TGTGCCAGCAGTTACCGGAAGGCAAATCAGCCCCAGCATTTT
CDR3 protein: CASSYRKANQPQHF

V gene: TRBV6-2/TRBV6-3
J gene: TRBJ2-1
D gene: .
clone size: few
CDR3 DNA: TGTGCCAGCAGTTATACCGGGGAGCAGTTCTTC
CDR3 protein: CASSYTGEQFF

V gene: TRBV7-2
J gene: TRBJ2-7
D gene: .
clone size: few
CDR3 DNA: TGTGCCAGCAGCCTCCGGGACGGATTCTACGAGCAGTACTTC
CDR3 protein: CASSLRDGFYEQYF

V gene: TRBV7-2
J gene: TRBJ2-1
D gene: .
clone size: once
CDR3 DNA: TGTGCCAGCAGCCCAAGCCTCTACAATGAGCAGTTCTTC
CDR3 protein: CASSPSLYNEQFF

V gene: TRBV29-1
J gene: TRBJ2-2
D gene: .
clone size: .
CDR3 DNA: TGCAGCGTTGAAGGGCAAGGGGGAGCCGGGGAGCTGTTTTTT
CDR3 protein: CSVEGQGGAGELFF

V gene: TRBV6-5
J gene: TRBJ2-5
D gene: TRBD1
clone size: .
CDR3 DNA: TGTGCCAGCAGTCAGATGACAGGGAAAGAGACCCAGTACTTC
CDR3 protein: CASSQMTGKETQYF

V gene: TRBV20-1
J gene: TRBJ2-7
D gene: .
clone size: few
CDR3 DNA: TGCAGTGCTAGAGAGGGGCGGGAGTACTTC
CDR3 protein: CSAREGREYF

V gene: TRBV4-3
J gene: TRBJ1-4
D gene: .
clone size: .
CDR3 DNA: TGCGCCAGCAGCCAAGGATTTCGGGAAAAACTGTTTTTT
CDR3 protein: CASSQGFREKLFF

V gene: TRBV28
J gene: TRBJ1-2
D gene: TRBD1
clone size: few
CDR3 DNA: TGTGCCAGCAGTTTTGGGACAGGGTTGGATAGTGGCTACACCTTC
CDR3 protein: CASSFGTGLDSGYTF

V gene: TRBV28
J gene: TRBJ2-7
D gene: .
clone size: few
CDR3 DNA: TGTGCCAGCAGTCGGGACTTCTACGAGCAGTACTTC
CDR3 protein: CASSRDFYEQYF

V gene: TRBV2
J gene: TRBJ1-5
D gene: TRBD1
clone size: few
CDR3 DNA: TGTGCCAGCAGTGTTCGGACAGGGGCAAATCAGCCCCAGCATTTT
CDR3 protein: CASSVRTGANQPQHF

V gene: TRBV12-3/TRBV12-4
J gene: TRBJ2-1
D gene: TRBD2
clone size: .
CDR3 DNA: TGTGCCAGCAGCTTCCTAGCGGGCTACAATGAGCAGTTCTTC
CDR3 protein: CASSFLAGYNEQFF

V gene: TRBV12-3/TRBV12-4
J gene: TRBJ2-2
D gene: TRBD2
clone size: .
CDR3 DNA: TGTGCCAGCAGTACAGGACTAGCGGGAGGGGGGGAGCTGTTTTTT
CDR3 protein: CASSTGLAGGGELFF

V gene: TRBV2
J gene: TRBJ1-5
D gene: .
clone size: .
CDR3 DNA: TGTGCCAGCACTGACGGAATCTATGTCCTCCACATCAATCAGCCCCAGCATTTT
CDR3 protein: CASTDGIYVLHINQPQHF

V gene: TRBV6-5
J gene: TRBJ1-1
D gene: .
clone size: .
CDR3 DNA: TGTGCCAGCAGCTTATCCGGGACCGGAGCTTTCTTT
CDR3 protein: CASSLSGTGAFF

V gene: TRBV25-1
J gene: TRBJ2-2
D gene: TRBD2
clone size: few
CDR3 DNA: TGTGCCAGCAGTGTACTAGCGTCGAACACCGGGGAGCTGTTTTTT
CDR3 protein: CASSVLASNTGELFF